This note documents a single TCR beta chain sequence. The antigen is unknown. A second PCR of 7 to 11 cycles used a sample-barcoded 5' primer and a J-beta primer mix. MiXCR was run by TCRdb on the 5' RACE reads, yielding one entry per CDR3 protein. The sample carries over 950,000 distinct CDR3 sequences, about 53% recorded once. This CDR3 has 13 amino acids. The ends were cut back, 4 bases at V and 4 bases at J, with 11 bases in the middle. The germline CDR1 and CDR2 sequences are DFQATT and SNEGSKA (reference sequence). Russia was home to the donors, healthy Caucasian individuals aged roughly 6 to 90. The sample originates from a study of blood T cells in healthy people across ages. Study-wide results and caveats: Possibly, changes in expanded clonotypes were confounded because donor CMV status was unknown. Unsorted PBMC material precluded a definitive naive versus antigen-experienced comparison.

The clonotype comes from a woman between 55 and 75 years old in good health. Sequencing was done on a sample of blood. The chain links TRBV20-1 to TRBJ1-5; D unresolved. CDR3 residues: CSAKGRPNQPQHF. CDR3 sequence (DNA): TGCAGTGCTAAGGGCAGACCTAATCAGCCCCAGCATTTT.